Below, 15 T cell receptor beta chains from the same sample are listed, as sequenced in a study of blood T cell repertoires in COVID-19. Here immunoSEQ multiplex PCR was the method, and the copy in TCRdb shows in-frame clones only, minus some. The table shows approximately 160,000 clones, with roughly four fifths occurring only once. Sequenced sample: peripheral blood. The receptors shown here come from a human donor in a cohort sampled during active COVID-19.

The chain couples TRBV28 to TRBJ2-3; TRBD2 agrees at 9 bases. The CDR3 length is 14 residues. Germline loops: CDR1 MDHEN, CDR2 SYDVKM. V shed 3 bases and J 3 bases; nucleotides not matched to a gene: 1. CDR3 loop: CASSFLAGTDTQYF. The CDR3 region has the DNA TGTGCCAGCAGTTTCCTAGCGGGGACAGATACGCAGTATTTT.

This clone has just a few counts. The chain has TRBV28 and TRBJ1-1; 7 bases align to TRBD1. V was clipped by 6 bases and J by 4 bases; unmatched bases: 5. This CDR3 is built from 13 residues. Germline-derived CDR1 and CDR2 are MDHEN and SYDVKM. As DNA, the CDR3 is TGTGCCAGCAGGGGGGACAGTCTCACTGAAGCTTTCTTT. Translated: CASRGDSLTEAFF.

The chain has TRBV7-2 and TRBJ2-7; D might be TRBD2 (5 bases). The CDR3 spans 14 residues. Looked up from germline, CDR1 is SGHTA and CDR2 is FQGNSA. Trimming left V 3 bases short and J 2 bases short, with 11 bases between. CDR3 nucleotide sequence: TGTGCCAGCAGCTTGGCGGCGGGTCCCTACGAGCAGTACTTC. It yields the protein CASSLAAGPYEQYF.

The chain is built from TRBV7-2 and TRBJ2-7; 7 bases map to TRBD2. The CDR3 runs 15 residues. Trimming at V came to 0 bases and at J to 1 base, leaving 3 bases not matched to a gene. Germline V CDR1 and CDR2: SGHTA, FQGNSA. The CDR3 region is CASSLAGGGSYEQYF. The CDR3 DNA is TGTGCCAGCAGCTTAGCTGGCGGGGGTTCCTACGAGCAGTACTTC.

Only one count was recorded for this clone. V gene TRBV7-2 combines with J gene TRBJ2-7, with 8 nucleotides matching TRBD1. The CDR3 runs 13 residues. CDR1 and CDR2 from the germline V gene are SGHTA and FQGNSA. After removal of 6 bases from V and 4 bases from J, the junction contained 5 bases not matched to a gene. CDR3 sequence reads: CASRRDRLYEQYF. The CDR3 DNA is TGTGCCAGCAGGCGGGACAGGCTATACGAGCAGTACTTC. Looking up the rest from reference TRBV7-2 and TRBJ2-7 gives the full variable domain: GAGVSQSPSNKVTEKGKDVELRCDPISGHTALYWYRQSLGQGLEFLIYFQGNSAPDKSGLPSDRFSAERTGGSVSTLTIQRTQQEDSAVYLCASRRDRLYEQYFGPGTRLTVT.

This clone was observed once. This chain uses TRBV6-6 with TRBJ2-7; 7 bases fit TRBD1. Per germline, CDR1 MNHNY and CDR2 SVGAGI (reference sequence). V was clipped by 5 bases and J by 2 bases; unmatched bases: 6. The CDR3 consists of 14 residues. As DNA, the CDR3 is TGTGCCAGCAGTCACCGGGACAGAACCTACGAGCAGTACTTC. Translation: CASSHRDRTYEQYF.

This chain connects TRBV5-5 to TRBJ1-1; D call uncertain. The CDR3 has 15 amino acids. V was pared by 4 bases and J by 1 base, with 14 bases between. The germline V gene has CDR1 SGHKS and CDR2 YYEKEE (reference sequence). CDR3 in DNA: TGTGCCAGCAGCCGCGGCGCAGCTAGGAACACTGAAGCTTTCTTT. Its translation is CASSRGAARNTEAFF. Drawing the rest from reference TRBV5-5 and TRBJ1-1, the complete variable domain is DAGVTQSPTHLIKTRGQQVTLRCSPISGHKSVSWYQQVLGQGPQFIFQYYEKEERGRGNFPDRFSARQFPNYSSELNVNALLLGDSALYLCASSRGAARNTEAFFGQGTRLTVV.

This chain connects TRBV19 to TRBJ2-5; 9 bases line up with TRBD1. CDR3 length equals 14 residues. CDR1 is LNHDA and CDR2 is SQIVND in the germline V gene (reference sequence). With V trimmed by 5 bases and J by 5 bases, 6 bases remained unmatched. The CDR3 sequence: CASSHRGLAETQYF. The CDR3 coding sequence is TGTGCCAGTAGTCACAGGGGGCTAGCGGAGACCCAGTACTTC.

This chain connects TRBV18 to TRBJ2-5; 8 bases align to TRBD2. Germline V gene sequence: CDR1 KGHSH, CDR2 LQKENI. The CDR3 runs 16 residues. V lost 6 bases to trimming and J lost 5 bases; unmatched junction nucleotides: 14. CDR3 sequence (DNA): TGTGCCAGCTCCGCCCTATCCGGGAGGGCTTTTGAGACCCAGTACTTC. The encoded protein is CASSALSGRAFETQYF.

For the CDR3, the DNA is TGTGCCAGCGGCCTAGCGGGACTATACAATGAGCAGTTCTTC. Amino acids: CASGLAGLYNEQFF. The chain recombines TRBV27 with TRBJ2-1; 9 bases line up with TRBD2. Germline V CDR1 and CDR2: MNHEY, SMNVEV (reference sequence). Trimming took 8 bases from V and 4 from J; bases not matched to a gene: 6. CDR3 length: 14 amino acids.

The rearrangement joins TRBV5-8 to TRBJ2-1; D may be TRBD1 (6 bases). The CDR3 runs 15 residues. The V gene's germline CDR1 is SGHTS and CDR2 YDEGEE. V was pared by 4 bases and J by 0 bases, with 11 bases between. CDR3 sequence reads: CASSGGGSSYNEQFF. The CDR3 region has the DNA TGTGCCAGCAGCGGGGGCGGGTCCTCCTACAATGAGCAGTTCTTC.

V usage is TRBV29-1 and J usage is TRBJ2-7; TRBD2 aligns across 7 bases. CDR1 is SQVTM and CDR2 is ANQGSEA in the germline V gene. This CDR3 is 15 amino acids long. Unmatched junction bases numbered 10, after V lost 0 bases and J lost 5 bases. The CDR3 DNA follows: TGCAGCGTTGAAGATCTTCCGGGGGGAGGGGACGAGCAGTACTTC. Its translation: CSVEDLPGGGDEQYF.

This chain uses TRBV18 with TRBJ1-3; D might be TRBD1 (5 bases). Germline assignment: CDR1 KGHSH and CDR2 LQKENI. The CDR3 runs to 16 residues. The V end was cut by 5 bases, the J end by 0 bases, with 14 bases between. CDR3 loop: CASSEDSLISGNTIYF. CDR3 coding DNA: TGTGCCAGCTCAGAAGACAGCCTCATCTCTGGAAACACCATATATTTT.

The chain uses TRBV6-1 and TRBJ1-4; tentative D call: TRBD1 (5 bases). CDR1 is MNHNS, CDR2 SASEGT, per germline. This CDR3 comprises 15 residues. Trimming shortened V by 6 bases and J by 0 bases, and 11 bases separated the two germline ends. The CDR3 DNA sequence: TGTGCCAGCAGGTTAGGGGTTGCAACTAATGAAAAACTGTTTTTT. It specifies CASRLGVATNEKLFF.

The chain uses TRBV6-2 or TRBV6-3 and TRBJ2-5; 8 bases are a match to TRBD2. The ends lost 2 bases at V and 0 bases at J; junction bases unmatched: 5. Germline CDR1 MNHEY, CDR2 SVGEGT. CDR3 length: 16 residues. The CDR3 DNA follows: TGTGCCAGCAGTTACCTACGACTAGCGTACCAAGAGACCCAGTACTTC. Protein: CASSYLRLAYQETQYF.